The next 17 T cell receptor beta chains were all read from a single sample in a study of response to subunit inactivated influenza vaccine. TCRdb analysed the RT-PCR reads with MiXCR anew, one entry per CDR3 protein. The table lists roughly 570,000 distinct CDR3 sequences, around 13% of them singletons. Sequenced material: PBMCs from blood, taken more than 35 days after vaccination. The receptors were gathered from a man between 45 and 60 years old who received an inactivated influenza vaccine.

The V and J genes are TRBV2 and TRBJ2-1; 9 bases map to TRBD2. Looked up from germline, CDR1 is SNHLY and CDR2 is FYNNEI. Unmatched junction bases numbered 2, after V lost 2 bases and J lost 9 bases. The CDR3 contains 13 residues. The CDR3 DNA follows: TGTGCCAGCAGTGAACGACTAGCGGCTGAGCAGTTCTTC. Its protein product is CASSERLAAEQFF.

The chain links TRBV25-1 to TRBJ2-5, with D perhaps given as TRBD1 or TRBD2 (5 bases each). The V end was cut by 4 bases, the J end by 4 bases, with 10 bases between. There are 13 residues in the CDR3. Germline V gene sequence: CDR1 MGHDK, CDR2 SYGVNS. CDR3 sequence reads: CASSARGRETQYF. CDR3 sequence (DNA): TGTGCCAGCAGTGCGAGGGGCAGAGAGACCCAGTACTTC.

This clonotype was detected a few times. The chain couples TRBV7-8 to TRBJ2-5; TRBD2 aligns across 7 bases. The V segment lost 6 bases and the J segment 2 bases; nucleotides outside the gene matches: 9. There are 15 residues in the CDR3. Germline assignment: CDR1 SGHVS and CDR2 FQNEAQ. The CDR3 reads CASRSFSGPQETQYF. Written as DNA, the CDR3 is TGTGCCAGCAGAAGTTTTAGCGGGCCGCAAGAGACCCAGTACTTC.

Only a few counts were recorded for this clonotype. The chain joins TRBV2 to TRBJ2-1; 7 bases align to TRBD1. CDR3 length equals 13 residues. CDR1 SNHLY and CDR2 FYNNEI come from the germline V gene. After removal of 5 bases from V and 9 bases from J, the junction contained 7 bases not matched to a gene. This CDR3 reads CASSTDRVGEQFF. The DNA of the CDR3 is TGTGCCAGCAGTACCGACAGGGTCGGTGAGCAGTTCTTC.

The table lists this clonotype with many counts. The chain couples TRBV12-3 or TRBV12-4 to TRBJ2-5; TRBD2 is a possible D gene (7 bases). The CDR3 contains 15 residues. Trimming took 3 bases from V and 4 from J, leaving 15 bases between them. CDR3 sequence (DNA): TGTGCCAGCAGTTTCGGTGGACTAGGGGGAGAGACCCAGTACTTC. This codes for CASSFGGLGGETQYF.

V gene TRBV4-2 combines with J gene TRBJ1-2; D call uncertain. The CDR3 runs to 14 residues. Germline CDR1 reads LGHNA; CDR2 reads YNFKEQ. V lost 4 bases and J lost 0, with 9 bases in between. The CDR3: CASSPTASNYGYTF. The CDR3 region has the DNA TGTGCCAGCAGCCCCACAGCGTCTAACTATGGCTACACCTTC.

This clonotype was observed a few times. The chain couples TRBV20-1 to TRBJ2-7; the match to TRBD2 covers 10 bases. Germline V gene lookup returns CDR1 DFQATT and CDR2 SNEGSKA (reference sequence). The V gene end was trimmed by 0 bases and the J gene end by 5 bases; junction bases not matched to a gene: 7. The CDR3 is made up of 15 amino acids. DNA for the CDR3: TGCAGTGCTAGAGATACGCTAGCGGGAGCCCACGAGCAGTACTTC. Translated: CSARDTLAGAHEQYF.

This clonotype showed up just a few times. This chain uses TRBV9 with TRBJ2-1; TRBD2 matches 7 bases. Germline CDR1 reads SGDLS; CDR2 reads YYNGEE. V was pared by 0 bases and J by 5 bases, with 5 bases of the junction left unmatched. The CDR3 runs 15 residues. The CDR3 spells CASSVGTSLHNEQFF. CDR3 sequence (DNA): TGTGCCAGCAGCGTAGGGACTAGTCTCCACAATGAGCAGTTCTTC.

The CDR3 loop reads CSVEDRGAGGLGYGYTF. The DNA for the CDR3 is TGCAGCGTTGAAGATCGTGGTGCAGGGGGCTTGGGCTATGGCTACACCTTC. The chain combines TRBV29-1 with TRBJ1-2, with 8 bases aligning to TRBD1. The CDR3 spans 17 residues. After removal of 0 bases from V and 4 bases from J, the junction contained 13 bases not matched to a gene. Germline-derived CDR1 and CDR2 are SQVTM and ANQGSEA.

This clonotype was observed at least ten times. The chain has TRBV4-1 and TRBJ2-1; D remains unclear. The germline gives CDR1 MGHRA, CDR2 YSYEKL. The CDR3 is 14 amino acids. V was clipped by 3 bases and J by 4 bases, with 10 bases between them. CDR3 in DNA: TGCGCCAGCAGCCACCCAGACACGTACAATGAGCAGTTCTTC. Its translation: CASSHPDTYNEQFF.

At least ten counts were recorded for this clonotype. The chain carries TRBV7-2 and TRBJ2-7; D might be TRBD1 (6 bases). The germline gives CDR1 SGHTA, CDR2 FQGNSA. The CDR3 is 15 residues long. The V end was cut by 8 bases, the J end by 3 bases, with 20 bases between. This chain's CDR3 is CASARNRAGSYEQYF. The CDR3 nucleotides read TGTGCCAGCGCTAGAAACAGGGCGGGCAGCTACGAGCAGTACTTC.

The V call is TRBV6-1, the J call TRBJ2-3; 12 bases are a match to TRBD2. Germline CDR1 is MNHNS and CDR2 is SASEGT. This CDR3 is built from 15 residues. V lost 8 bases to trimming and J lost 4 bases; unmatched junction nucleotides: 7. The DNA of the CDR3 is TGTGCCAGCCACAGGACTAGCGGGGTTTCAGATACGCAGTATTTT. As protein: CASHRTSGVSDTQYF.

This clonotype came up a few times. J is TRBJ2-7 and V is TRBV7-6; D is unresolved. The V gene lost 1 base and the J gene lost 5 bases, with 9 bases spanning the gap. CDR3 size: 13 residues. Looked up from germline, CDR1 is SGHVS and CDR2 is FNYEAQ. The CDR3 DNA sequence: TGTGCCAGCAGCTTAGGCAGGCTAGACGAGCAGTACTTC. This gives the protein CASSLGRLDEQYF.

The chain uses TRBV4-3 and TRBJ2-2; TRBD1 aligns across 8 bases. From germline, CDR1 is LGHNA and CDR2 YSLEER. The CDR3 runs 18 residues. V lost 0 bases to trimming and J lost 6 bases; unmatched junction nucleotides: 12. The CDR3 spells CASSQDVGPGQGPGELFF. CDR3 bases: TGCGCCAGCAGCCAAGATGTAGGACCCGGACAGGGCCCCGGGGAGCTGTTTTTT.

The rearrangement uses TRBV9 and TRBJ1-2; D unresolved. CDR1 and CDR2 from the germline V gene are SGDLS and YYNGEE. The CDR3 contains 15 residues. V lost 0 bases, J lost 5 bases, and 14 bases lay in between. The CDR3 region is CASSVATSIGYGYTF. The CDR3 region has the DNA TGTGCCAGCAGCGTAGCCACGAGTATAGGGTATGGCTACACCTTC.

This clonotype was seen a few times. CDR3 nucleotides: TGTGCCAGCACTGTAGATGCGTACTCCTACGAGCAGTACTTC. Its protein product is CASTVDAYSYEQYF. The chain combines TRBV9 with TRBJ2-7; D remains ambiguous. Germline V gives CDR1 SGDLS, CDR2 YYNGEE. V was pared by 6 bases and J by 0 bases, with 13 bases between. The CDR3 is 14 amino acids.

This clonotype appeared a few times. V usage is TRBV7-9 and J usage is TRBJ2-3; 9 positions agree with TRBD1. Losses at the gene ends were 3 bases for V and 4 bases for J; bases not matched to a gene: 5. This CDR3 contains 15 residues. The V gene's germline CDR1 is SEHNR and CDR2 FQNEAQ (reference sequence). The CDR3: CASSFGDRGADTQYF. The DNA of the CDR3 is TGTGCCAGCAGCTTTGGCGACAGGGGGGCAGATACGCAGTATTTT.